The 16 T cell receptor beta chains given below trace back to one sample, sequenced in a study of T cells in Graves' hyperthyroidism and ophthalmopathy (dated 2019 in TCRdb). Library construction relied on multiplex PCR. Instrument on record: Illumina HiSeq 2000. The TCR beta CDR3 regions were amplified from RNA transcripts. The TCR CDR3 was subjected to a first round of RT-PCR using the HTBI primer set and the Qiagen OneStep RT-PCR kit. TCRdb's own reprocessing of the public reads used fastp at Q25 and MiXCR and kept productive beta chains. Rows are unified per CDR3 protein, each entry keeping the most common DNA and genes. The sample table contains some 570,000 distinct CDR3 sequences; only one count was recorded for 15% to 20% of them. Together, the top ten hold approximately 18% of the sample. Sequencing input: blood. Receptors were obtained from a woman under 30 with Graves' ophthalmopathy.

Only a few counts were recorded for this clonotype. The rearrangement uses TRBV2 and TRBJ2-1; 12 nucleotides align to TRBD2. CDR3 length: 17 amino acids. V lost 6 bases and J lost 2; bases outside the gene matches: 8. Per the germline V gene, CDR1 is SNHLY and CDR2 is FYNNEI. The CDR3 is CASRTLAGGVPYNEQFF. The CDR3 DNA sequence: TGTGCCAGCAGAACCCTAGCGGGAGGGGTCCCCTACAATGAGCAGTTCTTC.

The table lists this clonotype with a few counts. The chain employs TRBV7-9 and TRBJ2-5; no definite D call. Trimming took off 4 bases at V and 1 base at J, with 16 bases between the two ends. Germline V CDR1 and CDR2: SEHNR, FQNEAQ (reference sequence). The CDR3 spans 16 residues. This CDR3 reads CASSYGGGLPQETQYF. The DNA for the CDR3 is TGTGCCAGCAGCTACGGCGGCGGTCTACCCCAAGAGACCCAGTACTTC.

This clonotype has a count of ten or more. The chain uses TRBV2 and TRBJ2-3; 7 nucleotides match TRBD1. The CDR3 is made up of 14 amino acids. V lost 5 bases, J lost 0 bases, and 2 bases stayed unmatched. From germline, CDR1 is SNHLY and CDR2 FYNNEI. CDR3 DNA sequence: TGTGCCAGCAGTCCGGGACAGAGCACAGATACGCAGTATTTT. Amino acids: CASSPGQSTDTQYF. Drawing the rest from reference TRBV2 and TRBJ2-3, the complete variable domain is EPEVTQTPSHQVTQMGQEVILRCVPISNHLYFYWYRQILGQKVEFLVSFYNNEISEKSEIFDDQFSVERPDGSNFTLKIRSTKLEDSAMYFCASSPGQSTDTQYFGPGTRLTVL.

The rearrangement links TRBV19 to TRBJ2-7; the D gene is possibly TRBD2 (6 bases). This CDR3 contains 13 residues. Germline loops: CDR1 LNHDA, CDR2 SQIVND (reference sequence). V was clipped by 5 bases and J by 5 bases, with 13 bases between them. The chain's CDR3 is CASSHSGENEQYF. CDR3 in DNA: TGTGCCAGTAGTCATTCGGGAGAAAACGAGCAGTACTTC.

This clonotype showed up many times. CDR3 amino acids: CSVDRTGNIAFF. The CDR3 coding sequence is TGCAGCGTTGACCGGACAGGGAATATTGCTTTCTTT. The V call is TRBV29-1, the J call TRBJ1-1; 8 bases line up with TRBD1. Germline assignment: CDR1 SQVTM and CDR2 ANQGSEA. This CDR3 comprises 12 residues. Trimming took 3 bases from V and 11 from J; bases not matched to a gene: 8.

This clonotype was recorded many times. The rearrangement uses TRBV27 and TRBJ1-1; perhaps TRBD1 as D (6 bases). The CDR3 covers 15 residues. Trimming pared 7 bases from V and 1 base from J, leaving 16 bases between. Germline V gives CDR1 MNHEY, CDR2 SMNVEV (reference sequence). The CDR3 DNA sequence: TGTGCCAGCAAACCCAACGCAGGGGAGAACACTGAAGCTTTCTTT. Amino acid sequence: CASKPNAGENTEAFF.

The sample holds many counts of this clonotype. This chain connects TRBV5-6 to TRBJ1-5, with TRBD1 identical over 9 bases. The CDR3 is 15 amino acids. After removal of 4 bases from V and 5 bases from J, the junction contained 7 bases not matched to a gene. CDR1 and CDR2 from the germline V gene are SGHDT and YYEEEE. The CDR3 DNA follows: TGTGCCAGCAGCCCGACCGGGACAGGGTATCAGCCCCAGCATTTT. It yields the protein CASSPTGTGYQPQHF.

This clonotype was seen a single time. At one of its ends the junction is not consistent with the germline gene, which may arise from a read error. The rearrangement links TRBV24-1 to TRBJ2-1, with 12 bases matching TRBD2. Germline V gene data show CDR1 as KGHDR and CDR2 as SFDVKD. The CDR3 loop spans 15 amino acids. This chain's CDR3 is CASSVGTSGPNEQFF. The DNA for the CDR3 is TGTGCCAGCAGTGTCGGGACTAGCGGGCCGAATGAGCAGTTCTTC.

Here the CDR3 DNA reads TGTGCCAGCAGCCAAGACCTAAGGGGGCGCGGGATTTCACCCCTCCACTTT. Translating gives CASSQDLRGRGISPLHF. The rearrangement joins TRBV3-1 to TRBJ1-6; 7 bases map to TRBD1. Germline trimming cut 0 bases from V and 9 bases from J; bases unmatched to any gene: 11. CDR1 LGHDT and CDR2 YNNKEL come from the germline V gene (reference sequence). This CDR3 is built from 17 residues.

The V gene is TRBV7-8, the J gene TRBJ2-1; the match to TRBD2 covers 11 bases. Germline assignment: CDR1 SGHVS and CDR2 FQNEAQ. With V trimmed by 2 bases and J by 8 bases, 11 bases remained unmatched. This CDR3 region has 17 residues. CDR3 coding DNA: TGTGCCAGCAGCTTAAGCCGAACTAGCGGGAGTGGCGATGAGCAGTTCTTC. It yields the protein CASSLSRTSGSGDEQFF.

This clonotype was observed many times. The rearrangement uses TRBV7-2 and TRBJ2-1; 12 nucleotides align to TRBD2. Germline V lookup: CDR1 SGHTA, CDR2 FQGNSA. V trimming: 4 bases; J trimming: 5 bases; junction bases outside the gene matches: 3. The CDR3 is 15 residues long. CDR3 in amino acids: CASSSSGRAHNEQFF. CDR3 sequence (DNA): TGTGCCAGCAGCTCTAGCGGGAGGGCCCACAATGAGCAGTTCTTC.

This clonotype was counted ten times or more. The V gene is TRBV6-2 or TRBV6-3, the J gene TRBJ2-7; 11 positions match TRBD2. V shed 2 bases, J shed 3 bases, and the junction held 3 bases outside the gene matches. Looked up from germline, CDR1 is MNHEY and CDR2 is SVGEGT. The CDR3 totals 15 residues. The CDR3 here is CASSYETSGDYEQYF. The CDR3 bases are TGTGCCAGCAGTTACGAGACTAGCGGGGACTACGAGCAGTACTTC.

The sample holds a few counts of this clonotype. This chain joins TRBV30 and TRBJ2-1, with D possibly TRBD1 on 5 matching bases. V was trimmed by 5 bases and J by 1 base, leaving 15 bases between them. CDR1 GTSNPN and CDR2 SVGIG come from the germline V gene (reference sequence). This CDR3 is built from 15 residues. The CDR3 region has the DNA TGTGCCTGGGGCAGACAGATCCTTTCCTACAATGAGCAGTTCTTC. Translated: CAWGRQILSYNEQFF.

In this sample, this clonotype turned up a few times. The chain carries TRBV6-2 or TRBV6-3 and TRBJ1-1, with D unclear. The CDR3 length is 14 residues. Trimming removed 4 bases at V and 1 base at J, with 10 bases between. In germline, CDR1 is MNHEY, CDR2 SVGEGT. The CDR3 region is CASSSLSRNTEAFF. The CDR3 DNA is TGTGCCAGCAGTTCCCTCAGCAGGAACACTGAAGCTTTCTTT.

The chain combines TRBV20-1 with TRBJ2-7; 9 bases match TRBD2. This CDR3 region has 14 residues. Trimming at V came to 1 base and at J to 3 bases, leaving 4 bases not matched to a gene. CDR1 and CDR2 from the germline V gene are DFQATT and SNEGSKA (reference sequence). This CDR3 reads CSARGLAAFYEQYF. The DNA of the CDR3 is TGCAGTGCTAGAGGACTAGCGGCCTTCTACGAGCAGTACTTC.

The chain links TRBV30 to TRBJ1-6, with TRBD1 as a possible D gene (6 bases). Germline V gene sequence: CDR1 GTSNPN, CDR2 SVGIG (reference sequence). The CDR3 totals 17 residues. The V end lost 1 base, the J end lost 6 bases, and 19 bases lay between the germline ends. CDR3 bases: TGTGCCTGGAGTGCCCCCCAAGGGGGTTTTGCTAATTCACCCCTCCACTTT. Translation gives CAWSAPQGGFANSPLHF. The full variable domain, in which reference TRBV30 and TRBJ1-6 provide the parts outside the CDR3, is SQTIHQWPATLVQPVGSPLSLECTVEGTSNPNLYWYRQAAGRGLQLLFYSVGIGQISSEVPQNLSASRPQDRQFILSSKKLLLSDSGFYLCAWSAPQGGFANSPLHFGNGTRLTVT.